The 8 T cell receptor beta chains in this list originate from one sample, sequenced in a study of cytomegalovirus exposure and HLA in healthy donors. The study ran its PCR with 60 Vbeta and 13 Jbeta primers. Profiling relied on immunoSEQ multiplex PCR, and the TCRdb table lists in-frame clones only, not all of them. The profile shows some 130,000 clones, around 77% of them singletons. The sample was PBMCs. These receptors were taken from a male donor in good health and CMV-seropositive.

V gene TRBV6-1 combines with J gene TRBJ2-5; TRBD2 matches at 9 bases. The DNA end lines up better with TRBJ2-7; the J call may be wrong. The CDR3 has 15 amino acids. CDR1 and CDR2 from the germline V gene are MNHNS and SASEGT. The CDR3 loop reads CASSGPGTSYREQYF. The CDR3 nucleotides are TGTGCCAGCAGTGGCCCCGGGACTAGCTATCGCGAGCAGTACTTC.

The V gene is TRBV19, the J gene TRBJ1-1; no reliable D call. The CDR3 extends over 12 amino acids. Trimming took off 6 bases at V and 1 base at J, with 6 bases between the two ends. Germline loops: CDR1 LNHDA, CDR2 SQIVND (reference sequence). The CDR3 reads CASRPGNTEAFF. DNA of the CDR3: TGTGCCAGTAGACCGGGGAACACTGAAGCTTTCTTT. Drawing the rest from reference TRBV19 and TRBJ1-1, the complete variable domain is DGGITQSPKYLFRKEGQNVTLSCEQNLNHDAMYWYRQDPGQGLRLIYYSQIVNDFQKGDIAEGYSVSREKKESFPLTVTSAQKNPTAFYLCASRPGNTEAFFGQGTRLTVV.

The chain combines TRBV6-5 with TRBJ2-2; tentative D call: TRBD1 (5 bases). The germline V and J ends were trimmed by 7 bases and 6 bases, with 18 bases remaining between them. The CDR3 runs 15 residues. Germline-derived CDR1 and CDR2 are MNHEY and SVGAGI. CDR3 coding DNA: TGTGCCAGCAAAAGGTTTAGGGGAAGTGCCGGGGAGCTGTTTTTT. It encodes CASKRFRGSAGELFF.

This chain links TRBV28 with TRBJ1-1; TRBD1 is a possible D gene (5 bases). Trimming cost V 2 bases and J 5 bases, with 15 bases left between them. From germline, CDR1 is MDHEN and CDR2 SYDVKM. This CDR3 spans 15 amino acids. The CDR3 region is CASSLHPQGWTEAFF. The DNA of the CDR3 is TGTGCCAGCAGTTTACACCCCCAGGGTTGGACTGAAGCTTTCTTT.

V is TRBV18 and J is TRBJ2-7; TRBD1 matches at 8 bases. The germline V gene has CDR1 KGHSH and CDR2 LQKENI. V gave up 3 bases and J gave up 6 bases; unmatched junction bases: 10. This CDR3 spans 15 amino acids. CDR3 bases: TGTGCCAGCTCACCGCAGGCCGACAGGGGATCCGAGCAGTACTTC. Its translation: CASSPQADRGSEQYF.

This clone was detected a few times. The chain employs TRBV28 and TRBJ1-1, with D unresolved. Germline V gene sequence: CDR1 MDHEN, CDR2 SYDVKM. The length of the CDR3 is 14 residues. Trimming cost V 6 bases and J 4 bases, with 15 bases left between them. The CDR3 nucleotides are TGTGCCAGCAGCCCTACCCGACATGGCACTGAAGCTTTCTTT. Protein: CASSPTRHGTEAFF.

V and J are TRBV9 and TRBJ2-1, with D possibly being TRBD2 (6 bases). This CDR3 comprises 13 residues. Germline V CDR1 and CDR2: SGDLS, YYNGEE. Deletions cut 2 bases from V and 5 bases from J, with 8 bases between. CDR3 DNA: TGTGCCAGCAGCGTGGGAGGAAACAATGAGCAGTTCTTC. Its protein product is CASSVGGNNEQFF.

The chain joins TRBV5-1 to TRBJ2-1; 11 positions match TRBD2. The CDR3 runs 15 residues. The junction had 3 bases not matched to a gene; V was cut back by 3 bases and J by 4 bases. The germline CDR1 and CDR2 sequences are SGHRS and YFSETQ. This CDR3 is CASSSGTSGYNEQFF. The CDR3 bases are TGCGCCAGCAGCTCCGGGACTAGCGGTTACAATGAGCAGTTCTTC.